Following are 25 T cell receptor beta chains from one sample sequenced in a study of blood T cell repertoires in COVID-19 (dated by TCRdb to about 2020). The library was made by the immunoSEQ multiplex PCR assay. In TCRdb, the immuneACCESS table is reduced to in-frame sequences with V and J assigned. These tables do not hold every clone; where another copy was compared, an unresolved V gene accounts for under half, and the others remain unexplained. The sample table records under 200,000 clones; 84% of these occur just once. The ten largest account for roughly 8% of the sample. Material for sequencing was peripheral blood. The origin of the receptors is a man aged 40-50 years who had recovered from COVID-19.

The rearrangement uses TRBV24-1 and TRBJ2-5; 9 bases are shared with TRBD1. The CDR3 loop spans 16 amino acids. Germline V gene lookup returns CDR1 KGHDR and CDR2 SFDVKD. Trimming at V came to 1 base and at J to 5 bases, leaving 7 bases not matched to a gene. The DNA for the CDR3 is TGTGCCACCAGTGATTTAGGAACAGGGGGCCGGGAGACCCAGTACTTC. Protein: CATSDLGTGGRETQYF.

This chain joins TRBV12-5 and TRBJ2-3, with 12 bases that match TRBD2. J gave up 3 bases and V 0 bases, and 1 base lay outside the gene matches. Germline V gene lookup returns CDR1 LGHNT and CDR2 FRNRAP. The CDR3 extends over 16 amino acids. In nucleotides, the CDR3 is TGTGCTAGTGGTTTGGTACTAGCGGGGGGTACAGATACGCAGTATTTT. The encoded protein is CASGLVLAGGTDTQYF.

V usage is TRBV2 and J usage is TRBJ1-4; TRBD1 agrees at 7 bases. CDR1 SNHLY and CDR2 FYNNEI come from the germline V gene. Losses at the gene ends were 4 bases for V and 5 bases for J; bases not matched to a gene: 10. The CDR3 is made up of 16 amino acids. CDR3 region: CASSARVGTENEKLFF. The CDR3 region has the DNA TGTGCCAGCAGTGCGAGGGTCGGGACAGAGAATGAAAAACTGTTTTTT.

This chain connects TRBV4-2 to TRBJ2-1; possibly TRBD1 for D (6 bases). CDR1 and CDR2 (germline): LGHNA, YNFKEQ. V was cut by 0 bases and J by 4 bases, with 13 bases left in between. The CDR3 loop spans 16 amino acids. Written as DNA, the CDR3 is TGTGCCAGCAGCCAAGAGCAGGGGCTATCTTACAATGAGCAGTTCTTC. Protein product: CASSQEQGLSYNEQFF.

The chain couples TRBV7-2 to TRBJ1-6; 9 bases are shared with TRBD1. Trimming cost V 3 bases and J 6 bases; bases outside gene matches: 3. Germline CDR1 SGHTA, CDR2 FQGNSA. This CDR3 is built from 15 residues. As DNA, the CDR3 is TGTGCCAGCAGCTTTTTGGGACAGGGTAATTCACCCCTCCACTTT. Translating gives CASSFLGQGNSPLHF.

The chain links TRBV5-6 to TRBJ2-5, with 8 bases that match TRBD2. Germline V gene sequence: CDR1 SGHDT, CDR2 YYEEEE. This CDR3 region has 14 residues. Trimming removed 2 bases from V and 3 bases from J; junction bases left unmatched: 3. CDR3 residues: CASSFYSGKETQYF. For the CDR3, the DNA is TGTGCCAGCAGCTTCTATAGCGGGAAAGAGACCCAGTACTTC. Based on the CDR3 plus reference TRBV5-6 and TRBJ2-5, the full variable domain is DAGVTQSPTHLIKTRGQQVTLRCSPKSGHDTVSWYQQALGQGPQFIFQYYEEEERQRGNFPDRFSGHQFPNYSSELNVNALLLGDSALYLCASSFYSGKETQYFGPGTRLLVL.

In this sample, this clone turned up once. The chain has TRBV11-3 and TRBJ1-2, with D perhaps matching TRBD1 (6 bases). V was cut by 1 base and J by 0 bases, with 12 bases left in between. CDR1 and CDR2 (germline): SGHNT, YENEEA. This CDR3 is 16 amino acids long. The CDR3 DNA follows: TGTGCCAGCAGCTTAGCAGGGACAAGATCTAACTATGGCTACACCTTC. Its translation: CASSLAGTRSNYGYTF.

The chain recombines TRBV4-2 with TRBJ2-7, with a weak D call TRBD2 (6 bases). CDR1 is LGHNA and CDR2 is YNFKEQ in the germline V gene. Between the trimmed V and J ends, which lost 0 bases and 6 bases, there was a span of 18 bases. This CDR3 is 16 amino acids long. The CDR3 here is CASSQDSDQGRGEQYF. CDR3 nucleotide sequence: TGTGCCAGCAGCCAAGATTCGGATCAAGGGCGGGGCGAGCAGTACTTC.

Here the CDR3 DNA reads TGTGCCAGCAGCTTAAGTGAGGTGAATGAGCAGTTCTTC. Translated: CASSLSEVNEQFF. The genes are TRBV7-3 and TRBJ2-1; D is uncertain. The germline gives CDR1 SGHTA, CDR2 FQGTGA. CDR3 length: 13 amino acids. Between the trimmed V and J ends, which lost 1 base and 7 bases, there was a span of 8 bases.

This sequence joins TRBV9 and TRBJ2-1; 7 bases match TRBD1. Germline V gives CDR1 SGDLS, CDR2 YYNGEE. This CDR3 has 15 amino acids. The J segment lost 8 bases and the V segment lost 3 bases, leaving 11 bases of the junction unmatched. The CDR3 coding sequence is TGTGCCAGCAGCGCCGACAGGGCAATGGTCTATGAGCAGTTCTTC. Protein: CASSADRAMVYEQFF.

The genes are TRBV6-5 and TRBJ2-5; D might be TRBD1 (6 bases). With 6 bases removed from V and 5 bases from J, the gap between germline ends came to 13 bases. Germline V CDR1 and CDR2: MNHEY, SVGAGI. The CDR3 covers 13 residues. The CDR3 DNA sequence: TGTGCCAGCAGGGAGAACCAGGGGGAGACCCAGTACTTC. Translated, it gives CASRENQGETQYF.

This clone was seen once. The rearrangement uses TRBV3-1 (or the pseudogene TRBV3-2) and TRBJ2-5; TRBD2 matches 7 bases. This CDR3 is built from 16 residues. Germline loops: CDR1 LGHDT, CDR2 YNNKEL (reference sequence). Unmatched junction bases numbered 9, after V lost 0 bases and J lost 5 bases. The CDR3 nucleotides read TGTGCCAGCAGCCAAGAAGAGCTGGCGCGGGGGGAGACCCAGTACTTC. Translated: CASSQEELARGETQYF.

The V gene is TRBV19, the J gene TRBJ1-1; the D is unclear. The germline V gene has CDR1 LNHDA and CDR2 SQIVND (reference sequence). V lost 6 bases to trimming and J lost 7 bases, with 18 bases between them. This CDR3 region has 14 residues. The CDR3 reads CASSRGLLALEAFF. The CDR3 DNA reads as TGTGCCAGTAGCCGTGGGCTGCTGGCCCTTGAAGCTTTCTTT.

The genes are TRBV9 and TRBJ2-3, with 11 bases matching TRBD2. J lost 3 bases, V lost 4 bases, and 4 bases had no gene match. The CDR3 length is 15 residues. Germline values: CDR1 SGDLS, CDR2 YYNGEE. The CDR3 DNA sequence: TGTGCCAGCAGCCCCTCTAGCGGGAGGACAGATACGCAGTATTTT. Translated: CASSPSSGRTDTQYF.

CDR3 nucleotide sequence: TGTGCCAGCAGTTACGAGGAACGGTACGAGCAGTACTTC. It specifies CASSYEERYEQYF. The chain links TRBV6-2 or TRBV6-3 to TRBJ2-7, with unresolved D. The germline V gene has CDR1 MNHEY and CDR2 SVGEGT. This CDR3 comprises 13 residues. Trimming cost V 2 bases and J 4 bases, with 9 bases left between them.

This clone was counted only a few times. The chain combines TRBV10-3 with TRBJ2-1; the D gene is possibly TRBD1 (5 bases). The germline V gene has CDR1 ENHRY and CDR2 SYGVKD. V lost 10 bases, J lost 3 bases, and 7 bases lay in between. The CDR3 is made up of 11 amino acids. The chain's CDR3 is CATDSYNEQFF. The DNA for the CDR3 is TGTGCCACAGACAGCTACAATGAGCAGTTCTTC.

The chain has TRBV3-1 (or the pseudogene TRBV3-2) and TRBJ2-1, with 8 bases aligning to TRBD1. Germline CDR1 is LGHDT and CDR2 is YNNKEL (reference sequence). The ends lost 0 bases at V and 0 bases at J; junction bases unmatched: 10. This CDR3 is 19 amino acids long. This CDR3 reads CASSQDSGGFFFSYNEQFF. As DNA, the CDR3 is TGTGCCAGCAGCCAAGATTCAGGGGGCTTTTTCTTCTCCTACAATGAGCAGTTCTTC.

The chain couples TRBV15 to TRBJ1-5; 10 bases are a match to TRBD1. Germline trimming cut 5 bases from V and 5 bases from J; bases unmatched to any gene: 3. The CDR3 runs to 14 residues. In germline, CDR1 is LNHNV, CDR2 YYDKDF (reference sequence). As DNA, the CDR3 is TGTGCCACCAGCGTCGGGACAGGGGATCAGCCCCAGCATTTT. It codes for CATSVGTGDQPQHF.

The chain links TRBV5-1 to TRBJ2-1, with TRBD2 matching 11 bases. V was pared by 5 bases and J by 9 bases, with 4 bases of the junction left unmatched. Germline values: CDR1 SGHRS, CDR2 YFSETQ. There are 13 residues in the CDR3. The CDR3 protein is CASRWTSGPEQFF. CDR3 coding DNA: TGCGCCAGCAGGTGGACTAGCGGGCCTGAGCAGTTCTTC.

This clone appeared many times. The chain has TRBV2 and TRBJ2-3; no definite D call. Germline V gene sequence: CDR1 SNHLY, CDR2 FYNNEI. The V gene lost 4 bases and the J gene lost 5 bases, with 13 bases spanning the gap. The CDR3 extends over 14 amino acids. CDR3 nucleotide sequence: TGTGCCAGCAGTGCTTCAGCCCCTAGAGATACGCAGTATTTT. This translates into CASSASAPRDTQYF.

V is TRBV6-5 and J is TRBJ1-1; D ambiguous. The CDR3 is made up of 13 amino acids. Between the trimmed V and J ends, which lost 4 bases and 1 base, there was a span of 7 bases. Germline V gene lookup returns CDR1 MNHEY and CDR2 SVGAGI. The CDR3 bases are TGTGCCAGCAGTTCACCAGGGAACACTGAAGCTTTCTTT. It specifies CASSSPGNTEAFF.

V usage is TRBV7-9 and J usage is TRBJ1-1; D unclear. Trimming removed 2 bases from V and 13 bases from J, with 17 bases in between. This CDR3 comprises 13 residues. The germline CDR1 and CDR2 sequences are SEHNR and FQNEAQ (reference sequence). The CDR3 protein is CASSLRQQLAGFF. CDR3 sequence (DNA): TGTGCCAGCAGCTTAAGGCAACAGCTAGCGGGTTTCTTT.

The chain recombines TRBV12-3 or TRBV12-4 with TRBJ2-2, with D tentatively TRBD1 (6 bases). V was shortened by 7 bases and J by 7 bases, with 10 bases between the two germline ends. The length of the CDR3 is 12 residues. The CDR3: CASTPTGGELFF. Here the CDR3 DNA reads TGTGCCAGCACCCCGACAGGCGGGGAGCTGTTTTTT.

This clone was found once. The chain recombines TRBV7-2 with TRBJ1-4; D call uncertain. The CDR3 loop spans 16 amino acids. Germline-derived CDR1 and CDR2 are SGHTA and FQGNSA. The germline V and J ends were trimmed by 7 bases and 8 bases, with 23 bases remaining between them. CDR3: CASTAEGGLSGEKLFF. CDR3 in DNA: TGTGCCAGCACCGCAGAGGGCGGCCTCTCGGGGGAAAAACTGTTTTTT.

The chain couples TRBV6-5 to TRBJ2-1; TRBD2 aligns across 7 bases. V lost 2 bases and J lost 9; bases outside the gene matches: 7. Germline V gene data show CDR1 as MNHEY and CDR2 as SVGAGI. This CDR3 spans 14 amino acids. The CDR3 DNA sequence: TGTGCCAGCAGTTACCAGCGGGGAGGTGGTGAGCAGTTCTTC. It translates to CASSYQRGGGEQFF.